This TCR beta chain was documented in a study of blood T cell repertoires in COVID-19. Study summary: COVID-19 samples from acute and convalescent phases originated in the United States, Italy and Spain.

The CDR3 contains 12 residues. Germline loops: CDR1 MNHEY, CDR2 SMNVEV (reference sequence). V was trimmed by 2 bases and J by 4 bases, leaving 5 bases between them. This clone was picked up one time. Repertoires were generated with immunoSEQ multiplex PCR, while TCRdb's copy carries only in-frame clones and drops some. In the table there are under 15,000 clones, just over 90% of which are singletons. Specimen: peripheral blood. The TCR comes from a human donor in a cohort sampled during active COVID-19. This chain uses TRBV27 with TRBJ2-5, with a possible D match to TRBD1 (5 bases). The CDR3 protein is CASSLQGETQYF. The DNA for the CDR3 is TGTGCCAGCAGTTTACAGGGAGAGACCCAGTACTTC.